The 5 T cell receptor beta chains below were found in one sample sequenced in a study of T cells in Graves' hyperthyroidism and ophthalmopathy. The investigators amplified TCR beta CDR3 regions from RNA transcripts. In the first-round RT-PCR of the TCR CDR3, the HTBI primer set was used. TCRdb processed the multiplex PCR reads anew with MiXCR; each CDR3 protein has one entry. The sample has 530,000 or so distinct CDR3 sequences, approximately 25% seen once; the top ten hold about 11%. Material: blood. The receptors originated from a woman in her 30s with Graves' ophthalmopathy.

This clonotype was recorded a few times. This chain uses TRBV2 with TRBJ1-3, with TRBD1 as a possible D gene (6 bases). Germline CDR1 reads SNHLY; CDR2 reads FYNNEI. This CDR3 comprises 15 residues. The ends were cut back, 6 bases at V and 0 bases at J, with 12 bases in the middle. The CDR3 coding sequence is TGTGCCAGCAGCGGGACATACGACTCTGGAAACACCATATATTTT. This encodes CASSGTYDSGNTIYF.

The gene calls are TRBV2 and TRBJ1-1; D call uncertain. The germline CDR1 and CDR2 sequences are SNHLY and FYNNEI. V lost 7 bases to trimming and J lost 1 base, with 13 bases between them. The CDR3 loop spans 14 amino acids. In DNA form, the CDR3 reads TGTGCCAGCATCCGGCTTACGAGGAACACTGAAGCTTTCTTT. Translated: CASIRLTRNTEAFF.

This clonotype was observed many times. J is TRBJ1-5 and V is TRBV2; D is possibly TRBD1 (6 bases). V was shortened by 7 bases and J by 5 bases, with 12 bases between the two germline ends. CDR1 is SNHLY and CDR2 is FYNNEI in the germline V gene. The CDR3 loop spans 13 amino acids. CDR3: CASTSGTYQPQHF. As DNA, the CDR3 is TGTGCCAGCACCTCCGGGACATATCAGCCCCAGCATTTT.

The CDR3 region has the DNA TGTGCCAGCAGTAAAGGAGGGGGGCGAGAGACCCAGTACTTC. Translation gives CASSKGGGRETQYF. The chain carries TRBV6-1 and TRBJ2-5, with D perhaps TRBD1 or TRBD2 (6 bases each). Between the trimmed V and J ends, which lost 5 bases and 4 bases, there was a span of 14 bases. The CDR3 runs to 14 residues. Germline CDR1 reads MNHNS; CDR2 reads SASEGT.

This clonotype was recorded many times. J is TRBJ2-7 and V is TRBV12-3 or TRBV12-4; D may correspond to TRBD1 or TRBD2 (5 bases each). There are 12 residues in the CDR3. The ends were cut back, 2 bases at V and 5 bases at J, with 7 bases in the middle. CDR3 DNA: TGTGCCAGCAGTTTACGGGACCACGAGCAGTACTTC. It codes for CASSLRDHEQYF.